Listed below are T cell receptor beta chains from one sample, sequenced in a study of beta chain features in type 1 diabetes. Assay: immunoSEQ multiplex PCR; the TCRdb copy retains only in-frame clones and omits some. The repertoire holds over 120,000 clones, with around a tenth as singletons. Sample: central memory CD4+ T cells from blood. These receptors came from a man aged 18 to 30 in good health. The CDR3 runs from the conserved cysteine through the conserved F or W. Each record gives: clone size, D gene, V gene, J gene, CDR3 protein, CDR3 DNA. D genes are given only for firm matches. Size is stated for part of the rows, as once, few or many counts, or as a class when the clone is expanded.

clone size: .; D gene: .; V gene: TRBV27; J gene: TRBJ1-2; CDR3 protein: CASSLSRQTYGYTF; CDR3 DNA: TGTGCCAGCAGTTTATCGAGACAGACCTATGGCTACACCTTC
clone size: .; D gene: TRBD1; V gene: TRBV6-1; J gene: TRBJ2-7; CDR3 protein: CASFETGGYEQYF; CDR3 DNA: TGTGCCAGCTTTGAGACAGGGGGCTACGAGCAGTACTTC
clone size: few; D gene: .; V gene: TRBV6-5; J gene: TRBJ1-6; CDR3 protein: CASYRDNNSPLHF; CDR3 DNA: TGTGCCAGCTACCGGGACAACAATTCACCCCTCCACTTT
clone size: few; D gene: TRBD2; V gene: TRBV5-1; J gene: TRBJ2-5; CDR3 protein: CASSSHTRGGGETQYF; CDR3 DNA: TGCGCCAGCAGCTCACACACCCGCGGGGGGGGAGAGACCCAGTACTTC
clone size: few; D gene: TRBD1; V gene: TRBV28; J gene: TRBJ2-2; CDR3 protein: CASSQGEGAQTGELFF; CDR3 DNA: TGTGCCAGCAGCCAGGGTGAGGGGGCGCAGACCGGGGAGCTGTTTTTT
clone size: .; D gene: TRBD2; V gene: TRBV5-1; J gene: TRBJ2-1; CDR3 protein: CASSARTSGGFSSYNEQFF; CDR3 DNA: TGCGCCAGCAGCGCGCGGACTAGCGGGGGGTTTAGCTCCTACAATGAGCAGTTCTTC
clone size: many; D gene: TRBD2; V gene: TRBV5-8; J gene: TRBJ2-1; CDR3 protein: CASSRGTSGGYEQFF; CDR3 DNA: TGTGCCAGCAGCCGGGGGACTAGCGGGGGTTATGAGCAGTTCTTC
clone size: few; D gene: .; V gene: TRBV5-6; J gene: TRBJ1-1; CDR3 protein: CASSWDKEAFF; CDR3 DNA: TGTGCCAGCAGCTGGGACAAAGAAGCTTTCTTT
clone size: few; D gene: .; V gene: TRBV6-6; J gene: TRBJ2-2; CDR3 protein: CASSSVNTGELFF; CDR3 DNA: TGTGCCAGCAGTTCTGTGAACACCGGGGAGCTGTTTTTT
clone size: few; D gene: TRBD1; V gene: TRBV4-1; J gene: TRBJ2-7; CDR3 protein: CASSQDRWTGDEQYF; CDR3 DNA: TGCGCCAGCAGCCAAGATCGGTGGACAGGGGACGAGCAGTACTTC
clone size: .; D gene: .; V gene: TRBV5-1; J gene: TRBJ2-6; CDR3 protein: CASAERGSQSRANVLTF; CDR3 DNA: TGCGCCAGCGCCGAGCGCGGTTCACAAAGTCGGGCCAACGTCCTGACTTTC
clone size: .; D gene: TRBD1; V gene: TRBV5-4; J gene: TRBJ2-6; CDR3 protein: CASSPLQGADSGANVLTF; CDR3 DNA: TGTGCCAGCAGCCCGCTACAGGGGGCCGACTCTGGGGCCAACGTCCTGACTTTC
clone size: few; D gene: TRBD1; V gene: TRBV6-1; J gene: TRBJ1-1; CDR3 protein: CASSGTGGGKTAFF; CDR3 DNA: TGTGCCAGCAGTGGAACAGGGGGCGGGAAGACTGCTTTCTTT
clone size: .; D gene: TRBD1; V gene: TRBV10-3; J gene: TRBJ2-7; CDR3 protein: CAISESSPGTGSYEQYF; CDR3 DNA: TGTGCCATCAGTGAGTCGTCCCCCGGGACAGGTTCCTACGAGCAGTACTTC
clone size: .; D gene: TRBD1; V gene: TRBV7-9; J gene: TRBJ2-7; CDR3 protein: CASSPYPRQGGYEQYF; CDR3 DNA: TGTGCCAGCAGCCCATATCCACGACAGGGCGGCTACGAGCAGTACTTC
clone size: many; D gene: TRBD1; V gene: TRBV18; J gene: TRBJ1-2; CDR3 protein: CASSNRGGYTF; CDR3 DNA: TGTGCCAGCTCAAACAGGGGTGGCTACACCTTC
clone size: many; D gene: .; V gene: TRBV7-9; J gene: TRBJ1-2; CDR3 protein: CASSFAESGYTF; CDR3 DNA: TGTGCCAGCAGCTTTGCAGAATCTGGCTACACCTTC
clone size: .; D gene: TRBD1; V gene: TRBV7-9; J gene: TRBJ1-4; CDR3 protein: CASSLQGAREKLFF; CDR3 DNA: TGTGCCAGCAGCTTACAGGGGGCGCGTGAAAAACTGTTTTTT
clone size: .; D gene: TRBD1; V gene: TRBV25-1; J gene: TRBJ1-4; CDR3 protein: CASSAGGADEKLFF; CDR3 DNA: TGTGCCAGCAGTGCAGGGGGCGCGGATGAAAAACTGTTTTTT
clone size: few; D gene: .; V gene: TRBV7-6; J gene: TRBJ2-6; CDR3 protein: CASPGRGQRCSGANVLTF; CDR3 DNA: TGTGCCAGCCCGGGGCGGGGACAGAGGTGCTCTGGGGCCAACGTCCTGACTTTC
clone size: .; D gene: .; V gene: TRBV7-2; J gene: TRBJ2-4; CDR3 protein: CASSPTRYAIQYF; CDR3 DNA: TGTGCCAGCAGCCCCACTAGATATGCCATTCAGTACTTC
clone size: few; D gene: TRBD1; V gene: TRBV5-1; J gene: TRBJ1-4; CDR3 protein: CASSLGSTGGVNEKLFF; CDR3 DNA: TGCGCCAGCAGCTTGGGGTCCACAGGGGGCGTCAATGAAAAACTGTTTTTT
clone size: .; D gene: TRBD2; V gene: TRBV28; J gene: TRBJ2-5; CDR3 protein: CASSLTSGDLKTQYF; CDR3 DNA: TGTGCCAGCAGTTTAACTAGCGGGGATCTGAAGACCCAGTACTTC
clone size: .; D gene: TRBD2; V gene: TRBV7-3; J gene: TRBJ2-1; CDR3 protein: CASSSTTSGPYNEQFF; CDR3 DNA: TGTGCCAGCAGCTCGACGACTAGCGGACCCTACAATGAGCAGTTCTTC
clone size: .; D gene: .; V gene: TRBV10-3; J gene: TRBJ1-2; CDR3 protein: CAISGLRVAYGYTF; CDR3 DNA: TGTGCCATCAGTGGCCTCAGGGTAGCCTATGGCTACACCTTC
clone size: few; D gene: TRBD1; V gene: TRBV6-5; J gene: TRBJ2-7; CDR3 protein: CASRRQGRYEQYF; CDR3 DNA: TGTGCCAGCAGACGACAGGGCCGATACGAGCAGTACTTC
clone size: few; D gene: .; V gene: TRBV30; J gene: TRBJ2-5; CDR3 protein: CAWSGGSRETQYF; CDR3 DNA: TGTGCCTGGTCAGGGGGGTCGCGGGAGACCCAGTACTTC
clone size: .; D gene: TRBD1; V gene: TRBV11-2; J gene: TRBJ1-3; CDR3 protein: CASSSQTGGSGNTIYF; CDR3 DNA: TGTGCCAGCAGCTCTCAGACAGGGGGCTCTGGAAACACCATATATTTT
clone size: .; D gene: TRBD1; V gene: TRBV19; J gene: TRBJ1-4; CDR3 protein: CASSRDRGDEKLFF; CDR3 DNA: TGTGCCAGTAGCCGGGACAGGGGTGATGAAAAACTGTTTTTT
clone size: many; D gene: TRBD2; V gene: TRBV5-1; J gene: TRBJ2-1; CDR3 protein: CASSWTGTSDREQFF; CDR3 DNA: TGCGCCAGCAGCTGGACGGGGACTAGCGACCGTGAGCAGTTCTTC
clone size: few; D gene: .; V gene: TRBV2; J gene: TRBJ2-5; CDR3 protein: CASSEGGGQETQYF; CDR3 DNA: TGTGCCAGCAGTGAAGGAGGAGGGCAGGAGACCCAGTACTTC
clone size: .; D gene: .; V gene: TRBV7-2; J gene: TRBJ2-2; CDR3 protein: CASSFYLGELFF; CDR3 DNA: TGTGCCAGCAGCTTTTATCTCGGGGAGCTGTTTTTT
clone size: few; D gene: .; V gene: TRBV7-2; J gene: TRBJ2-7; CDR3 protein: CASSSFREQYF; CDR3 DNA: TGTGCCAGCAGCTCCTTCAGGGAGCAGTACTTC
clone size: few; D gene: TRBD2; V gene: TRBV5-1; J gene: TRBJ2-1; CDR3 protein: CASSLETSAYNEQFF; CDR3 DNA: TGCGCCAGCAGCTTAGAGACTAGCGCGTACAATGAGCAGTTCTTC
clone size: .; D gene: TRBD1; V gene: TRBV11-3; J gene: TRBJ2-1; CDR3 protein: CASSSGTGAYNEQFF; CDR3 DNA: TGTGCCAGCAGCTCCGGGACAGGGGCCTACAATGAGCAGTTCTTC
clone size: .; D gene: .; V gene: TRBV6-6; J gene: TRBJ1-5; CDR3 protein: CASSYVKGGDQPQHF; CDR3 DNA: TGTGCCAGCAGTTACGTTAAGGGAGGAGATCAGCCCCAGCATTTT
clone size: .; D gene: TRBD2; V gene: TRBV5-4; J gene: TRBJ2-1; CDR3 protein: CASSLVSGTRFGYEQFF; CDR3 DNA: TGTGCCAGCAGCTTAGTCTCAGGGACTAGATTCGGCTATGAGCAGTTCTTC
clone size: .; D gene: .; V gene: TRBV5-6; J gene: TRBJ2-3; CDR3 protein: CASSLDRGGGTDTQYF; CDR3 DNA: TGTGCCAGCAGCTTGGACAGGGGGGGTGGAACAGATACGCAGTATTTT
clone size: few; D gene: TRBD2; V gene: TRBV2; J gene: TRBJ2-1; CDR3 protein: CASSVVSGGEQFF; CDR3 DNA: TGTGCCAGCAGTGTCGTTTCGGGGGGTGAGCAGTTCTTC
clone size: few; D gene: TRBD1; V gene: TRBV7-9; J gene: TRBJ1-3; CDR3 protein: CASSLRGQFSSGNTIYF; CDR3 DNA: TGTGCCAGCAGCTTAAGGGGACAGTTTAGCTCTGGAAACACCATATATTTT
clone size: .; D gene: TRBD1; V gene: TRBV15; J gene: TRBJ1-6; CDR3 protein: CATSASRQGAANSPLHF; CDR3 DNA: TGTGCCACCAGTGCCTCTCGACAGGGGGCGGCCAATTCACCCCTCCACTTT
clone size: few; D gene: TRBD2; V gene: TRBV7-2; J gene: TRBJ2-1; CDR3 protein: CASSLTPSGVNNEQFF; CDR3 DNA: TGTGCCAGCAGCTTAACGCCTAGCGGGGTGAACAATGAGCAGTTCTTC
clone size: .; D gene: TRBD1; V gene: TRBV6-6; J gene: TRBJ1-5; CDR3 protein: CASSPDRDQPQHF; CDR3 DNA: TGTGCCAGCAGTCCGGACAGGGATCAGCCCCAGCATTTT
clone size: .; D gene: .; V gene: TRBV27; J gene: TRBJ1-2; CDR3 protein: CASSNAGGNYGYTF; CDR3 DNA: TGTGCCAGCAGTAATGCCGGGGGAAACTATGGCTACACCTTC
clone size: few; D gene: .; V gene: TRBV18; J gene: TRBJ2-7; CDR3 protein: CASSPPSSYEQYF; CDR3 DNA: TGTGCCAGCTCCCCCCCGTCCTCCTACGAGCAGTACTTC
clone size: few; D gene: .; V gene: TRBV20-1; J gene: TRBJ2-5; CDR3 protein: CSASIGETQYF; CDR3 DNA: TGCAGTGCTAGTATCGGGGAGACCCAGTACTTC
clone size: few; D gene: .; V gene: TRBV9; J gene: TRBJ1-2; CDR3 protein: CASSPQTEKYGYTF; CDR3 DNA: TGTGCCAGCAGCCCTCAGACAGAGAAGTATGGCTACACCTTC